This TCR beta chain was captured in a study of T cell responses to AZD1222 COVID-19 vaccine. The method was immunoSEQ multiplex PCR; TCRdb's version includes in-frame clones alone and lacks a portion of them. The sample has around 200,000 clones, roughly 88% seen once; the top ten hold roughly 0.99%. This CDR3 comprises 19 residues. Germline V gene data show CDR1 as SGDLS and CDR2 as YYNGEE. J lost 1 base, V lost 4 bases, and 14 bases had no gene match. This sequence was found in an adult in good health. The chain couples TRBV9 to TRBJ1-5; 10 nucleotides agree with TRBD1. Specimen: peripheral blood, collected on day 0 of AZD1222 vaccination. CDR3 DNA: TGTGCCAGCAGCCTCAATCGGGGGACAGGGGTTTTCAGCAATCAGCCCCAGCATTTT. It encodes CASSLNRGTGVFSNQPQHF.